The 19 T cell receptor beta chains below all came from one sample that was sequenced in a study of blood T cell repertoires in COVID-19. TCRdb's table, derived via immunoSEQ multiplex PCR, lists solely in-frame clones and lacks some. The repertoire holds fewer than 300,000 clones, with 81% as singletons. The sample was peripheral blood. These receptors all stem from a woman aged 55 to 70 with active or convalescent COVID-19.

This chain uses TRBV5-6 with TRBJ1-1; D perhaps matches TRBD1 (6 bases). There are 16 residues in the CDR3. Trimming removed 1 base at V and 2 bases at J, with 15 bases between. Per the germline V gene, CDR1 is SGHDT and CDR2 is YYEEEE. CDR3 sequence reads: CASSLWWGRGNTEAFF. The CDR3, as DNA: TGTGCCAGCAGCTTGTGGTGGGGGCGCGGAAACACTGAAGCTTTCTTT.

The CDR3 DNA is TGTGCCAGCTCATCGGACAGGGTGGAAGAAAAACTGTTTTTT. This encodes CASSSDRVEEKLFF. The V and J genes are TRBV18 and TRBJ1-4, with 8 positions matching TRBD1. The V and J ends lost 5 bases and 8 bases, in that order; junction bases with no gene match: 7. In germline, CDR1 is KGHSH, CDR2 LQKENI. This CDR3 region has 14 residues.

The J gene is TRBJ2-4, the V gene TRBV23-1, with 9 bases aligning to TRBD1. TRBV23-1 is an open reading frame, and its role is uncertain. The V segment lost 8 bases and the J segment 12 bases; nucleotides outside the gene matches: 5. The CDR3 length is 11 residues. CDR3 coding DNA: TGCGCCAGCTTAACAGGGGGCAATCAGTACTTC. Protein sequence: CASLTGGNQYF.

This clone appeared a single time. This chain joins TRBV9 and TRBJ2-1; tentatively, D is TRBD2 (6 bases). Germline lookup yields CDR1 SGDLS and CDR2 YYNGEE. The CDR3 totals 15 residues. V shed 1 base and J shed 5 bases, with 13 bases lying between them. CDR3 DNA sequence: TGTGCCAGCAGCGTATCGGCGCGCGGGGACAATGAGCAGTTCTTC. Protein product: CASSVSARGDNEQFF. The full variable domain, in which reference TRBV9 and TRBJ2-1 provide the parts outside the CDR3, is DSGVTQTPKHLITATGQRVTLRCSPRSGDLSVYWYQQSLDQGLQFLIQYYNGEERAKGNILERFSAQQFPDLHSELNLSSLELGDSALYFCASSVSARGDNEQFFGPGTRLTVL.

This clone was seen a handful of times. Other DNA sequences in the same sample also yield this CDR3. V gene TRBV18 combines with J gene TRBJ1-1, with D unclear. The CDR3 is made up of 13 amino acids. The V and J ends lost 1 base and 1 base respectively, with 4 bases between them. Per the germline V gene, CDR1 is KGHSH and CDR2 is LQKENI. The CDR3 sequence is CASSPRKNTEAFF. Written as DNA, the CDR3 is TGTGCCAGCTCACCACGTAAGAACACTGAAGCTTTCTTT.

This chain links TRBV7-6 with TRBJ1-4; TRBD1 is a possible D gene (5 bases). Trimming removed 5 bases from V and 3 bases from J, with 13 bases in between. The CDR3 extends over 15 amino acids. The germline CDR1 and CDR2 sequences are SGHVS and FNYEAQ. The CDR3 region is CASSRQTVPNEKLFF. DNA of the CDR3: TGTGCCAGCAGCCGACAGACAGTACCTAATGAAAAACTGTTTTTT.

The J gene is TRBJ1-2, the V gene TRBV5-6; no clear D. CDR1 and CDR2 (germline): SGHDT, YYEEEE. The CDR3 is 13 residues long. V shed 4 bases and J shed 8 bases, with 15 bases lying between them. CDR3: CASSRRISLGYTF. CDR3 DNA: TGTGCCAGCAGCCGCAGGATTTCTCTGGGCTACACCTTC.

The DNA of the CDR3 is TGTGCCAGCAGCGCAGGACGGGACAATCAGCCCCAGCATTTT. Its protein product is CASSAGRDNQPQHF. The genes are TRBV6-5 and TRBJ1-5; D gene ambiguous. The germline CDR1 and CDR2 sequences are MNHEY and SVGAGI. The length of the CDR3 is 14 residues. The V end was cut by 6 bases, the J end by 3 bases, with 12 bases between.

Written as DNA, the CDR3 is TGTGCCAGCAGCTCAACCGGGACTACCCCCCACAATGAGCAGTTCTTC. It is translated as CASSSTGTTPHNEQFF. The chain is built from TRBV7-9 and TRBJ2-1, with 7 bases lining up with TRBD2. The CDR3 covers 16 residues. V gave up 4 bases and J gave up 5 bases; unmatched junction bases: 11. Germline CDR1 reads SEHNR; CDR2 reads FQNEAQ (reference sequence).

The CDR3 nucleotides read TGTGCCAGCAGCTTAGCCCCTCTCTCGGACCTGGGGCGGGGAGCTTTCTTT. It is translated as CASSLAPLSDLGRGAFF. This chain uses TRBV7-2 with TRBJ1-1, with D tentatively TRBD1 (5 bases). The CDR3 contains 17 residues. V was cut by 0 bases and J by 10 bases, with 24 bases left in between. Germline values: CDR1 SGHTA, CDR2 FQGNSA.

The chain has TRBV7-2 and TRBJ2-1, with 7 nucleotides matching TRBD2. Germline CDR1 is SGHTA and CDR2 is FQGNSA. V was pared by 3 bases and J by 0 bases, with 5 bases of the junction left unmatched. The CDR3 covers 16 residues. CDR3 sequence reads: CASSFPGGSSYNEQFF. CDR3 nucleotide sequence: TGTGCCAGCAGCTTCCCCGGCGGGAGCTCCTACAATGAGCAGTTCTTC.

In this sample, this clone turned up once. This sequence joins TRBV6-6 and TRBJ2-5; 11 bases align to TRBD1. The germline gives CDR1 MNHNY, CDR2 SVGAGI (reference sequence). The CDR3 spans 14 residues. V was clipped by 2 bases and J by 4 bases; unmatched bases: 0. The CDR3, as DNA: TGTGCCAGCAGTTACGGACAGGGGGCAGAGACCCAGTACTTC. Protein product: CASSYGQGAETQYF.

This clone turned up a few times. The chain is built from TRBV7-3 and TRBJ2-1, with 10 bases matching TRBD1. In germline, CDR1 is SGHTA, CDR2 FQGTGA. CDR3 length equals 16 residues. Losses at the gene ends were 3 bases for V and 7 bases for J; bases not matched to a gene: 9. In nucleotides, the CDR3 is TGTGCCAGCAGCTTTGGGACAGGGGAGATGGGGAATGAGCAGTTCTTC. Translated: CASSFGTGEMGNEQFF.

This clone was seen more than once but under ten times. The chain joins TRBV27 to TRBJ1-5; D remains unclear. The germline gives CDR1 MNHEY, CDR2 SMNVEV (reference sequence). Deletions cut 8 bases from V and 1 base from J, with 6 bases between. The CDR3 covers 12 residues. The CDR3 DNA reads as TGTGCCAGCGTAGTAAGCAATCAGCCCCAGCATTTT. Encoded protein: CASVVSNQPQHF.

The gene calls are TRBV19 and TRBJ2-7, with 8 bases aligning to TRBD1. Germline V CDR1 and CDR2: LNHDA, SQIVND (reference sequence). The junction had 2 bases not matched to a gene; V was cut back by 1 base and J by 3 bases. This CDR3 is 14 amino acids long. The CDR3 sequence is CASSIGQGYYEQYF. In nucleotides, the CDR3 is TGTGCCAGTAGTATAGGACAGGGGTACTACGAGCAGTACTTC. Combining the CDR3 with reference TRBV19 and TRBJ2-7 gives the whole variable domain DGGITQSPKYLFRKEGQNVTLSCEQNLNHDAMYWYRQDPGQGLRLIYYSQIVNDFQKGDIAEGYSVSREKKESFPLTVTSAQKNPTAFYLCASSIGQGYYEQYFGPGTRLTVT.

This chain uses TRBV6-6 with TRBJ2-1; TRBD1 agrees at 8 bases. The CDR3 runs 16 residues. Germline lookup yields CDR1 MNHNY and CDR2 SVGAGI (reference sequence). J gave up 11 bases and V 0 bases, and 12 bases lay outside the gene matches. The DNA of the CDR3 is TGTGCCAGCAGTTACTCGCAAGGACAGGGTAATAATAAGCAGTTCTTC. It is translated as CASSYSQGQGNNKQFF.

This clone was seen more than once but under ten times. This chain uses TRBV30 with TRBJ1-1; D ambiguous. CDR3 length: 15 amino acids. Trimming stripped 2 bases from V and 5 bases from J, with 18 bases between. Looked up from germline, CDR1 is GTSNPN and CDR2 is SVGIG (reference sequence). The CDR3 region has the DNA TGTGCCTGGAGTCAGTCCGGGGTAAGGAGGACTGAAGCTTTCTTT. This sequence encodes CAWSQSGVRRTEAFF. The full variable domain, its missing parts supplied by reference TRBV30 and TRBJ1-1, is SQTIHQWPATLVQPVGSPLSLECTVEGTSNPNLYWYRQAAGRGLQLLFYSVGIGQISSEVPQNLSASRPQDRQFILSSKKLLLSDSGFYLCAWSQSGVRRTEAFFGQGTRLTVV.

This sequence joins TRBV27 and TRBJ2-2; the D is unclear. The CDR3 has 14 amino acids. Germline assignment: CDR1 MNHEY and CDR2 SMNVEV (reference sequence). V was clipped by 6 bases and J by 3 bases, with 11 bases between them. The CDR3, as DNA: TGTGCCAGCAGAGCCGGGTTCGACACCGGGGAGCTGTTTTTT. Its protein product is CASRAGFDTGELFF.

The V call is TRBV7-9, the J call TRBJ2-3; 8 nucleotides line up with TRBD2. The germline V gene has CDR1 SEHNR and CDR2 FQNEAQ (reference sequence). CDR3 length equals 16 residues. V gave up 2 bases and J gave up 6 bases; unmatched junction bases: 10. The CDR3 coding sequence is TGTGCCAGCAGCTTAACCGCGGGGGGCTTCGCGGATACGCAGTATTTT. As protein: CASSLTAGGFADTQYF.